The 11 T cell receptor beta chains below were found in one sample sequenced in a study of cytomegalovirus exposure and HLA in healthy donors. The PCR employed 60 Vbeta primers together with 13 Jbeta primers. Libraries were prepared by immunoSEQ multiplex PCR; TCRdb keeps only in-frame clonotypes and omits some of them. Here the sample table reports under 60,000 clones. The sequenced sample consisted of PBMCs. Receptors were obtained from a woman in her twenties or thirties in good health and CMV-seropositive.

This chain connects TRBV25-1 to TRBJ1-2; tentative D call: TRBD1 (6 bases). Germline CDR1 MGHDK, CDR2 SYGVNS. V gave up 6 bases and J gave up 6 bases, with 8 bases separating them. CDR3 length: 11 amino acids. CDR3 bases: TGTGCCAGCAGCCCAGGGGATGGCTACACCTTC. The encoded protein is CASSPGDGYTF.

The chain couples TRBV6-5 to TRBJ1-4; D is perhaps TRBD1 (5 bases). In germline, CDR1 is MNHEY, CDR2 SVGAGI. Trimming took 0 bases from V and 7 from J, leaving 12 bases between them. This CDR3 has 15 residues. The CDR3 nucleotides read TGTGCCAGCAGTTACTCAGGGGCTCCGGGTGAAAAACTGTTTTTT. It specifies CASSYSGAPGEKLFF.

V is TRBV5-8 and J is TRBJ2-5, with 11 bases aligning to TRBD2. This CDR3 has 18 residues. The germline V gene has CDR1 SGHTS and CDR2 YDEGEE. Trimming cost V 0 bases and J 5 bases; bases outside gene matches: 12. As DNA, the CDR3 is TGTGCCAGCAGCTTGGGGTTTAGACTAGCGGGGATCGCTGAGACCCAGTACTTC. The encoded protein is CASSLGFRLAGIAETQYF.

The chain couples TRBV6-6 to TRBJ1-1; unclear D gene. CDR1 MNHNY and CDR2 SVGAGI come from the germline V gene (reference sequence). The CDR3 runs 13 residues. V lost 6 bases, J lost 4 bases, and 12 bases lay in between. The CDR3 protein is CASSQRGATEAFF. The CDR3 DNA is TGTGCCAGCAGCCAGCGGGGTGCCACTGAAGCTTTCTTT.

V and J are TRBV5-1 and TRBJ1-1; 7 bases are a match to TRBD1. The CDR3 extends over 14 amino acids. J was trimmed by 3 bases and V by 3 bases; bases with no gene match: 5. Germline V gene sequence: CDR1 SGHRS, CDR2 YFSETQ. This CDR3 reads CASSWGQRDTEAFF. DNA for the CDR3: TGCGCCAGCAGCTGGGGACAGCGTGACACTGAAGCTTTCTTT.

V is TRBV6-5 and J is TRBJ1-6, with TRBD1 matching over 9 bases. The CDR3 sequence is 14 residues long. V shed 5 bases, J shed 6 bases, and the junction held 2 bases outside the gene matches. From germline, CDR1 is MNHEY and CDR2 SVGAGI. This chain's CDR3 is CASSGQGTNSPLHF. Written as DNA, the CDR3 is TGTGCCAGCAGTGGACAGGGGACTAATTCACCCCTCCACTTT.

The rearrangement joins TRBV10-3 to TRBJ1-1, with TRBD1 matching 11 bases. The CDR3 consists of 18 residues. V dropped 7 bases and J dropped 4; count of bases not matched to a gene: 17. Germline V gives CDR1 ENHRY, CDR2 SYGVKD. The CDR3 loop is CAINGGQGGRRSTTEAFF. The CDR3 DNA is TGTGCCATCAATGGGGGACAGGGGGGACGGCGCTCGACCACTGAAGCTTTCTTT.

The chain combines TRBV30 with TRBJ1-5; D is unclear. The CDR3 covers 14 residues. Germline V lookup: CDR1 GTSNPN, CDR2 SVGIG (reference sequence). The germline V and J ends were trimmed by 3 bases and 2 bases, with 11 bases remaining between them. DNA of the CDR3: TGTGCCTGGAGCGGAGGGAAAGGCAATCAGCCCCAGCATTTT. It codes for CAWSGGKGNQPQHF. The full variable domain, completed using reference TRBV30 and TRBJ1-5, is SQTIHQWPATLVQPVGSPLSLECTVEGTSNPNLYWYRQAAGRGLQLLFYSVGIGQISSEVPQNLSASRPQDRQFILSSKKLLLSDSGFYLCAWSGGKGNQPQHFGDGTRLSIL.

The rearrangement uses TRBV2 and TRBJ2-7; 7 positions match TRBD1. The CDR3 contains 14 residues. The V gene's germline CDR1 is SNHLY and CDR2 FYNNEI. Losses at the gene ends were 6 bases for V and 3 bases for J; bases not matched to a gene: 8. The CDR3 DNA follows: TGTGCCAGCAGAGACAGGGAAAGTAGCTACGAGCAGTACTTC. This gives the protein CASRDRESSYEQYF.

V gene TRBV9 combines with J gene TRBJ2-5, with a tentative D call TRBD2 (6 bases). The V and J ends lost 3 bases and 2 bases respectively, with 11 bases between them. There are 14 residues in the CDR3. CDR1 is SGDLS and CDR2 is YYNGEE in the germline V gene. The CDR3 nucleotides read TGTGCCAGCAGCGGCGGGACTTCACAAGAGACCCAGTACTTC. Its protein is CASSGGTSQETQYF.

The chain carries TRBV11-2 and TRBJ2-7, with D perhaps matching TRBD1 (5 bases). V lost 3 bases, J lost 2 bases, and 8 bases lay in between. This CDR3 contains 13 residues. Germline-derived CDR1 and CDR2 are SGHAT and FQNNGV. CDR3 DNA sequence: TGTGCCAGCAGCTTTGACAGCCCCTACGAGCAGTACTTC. As protein: CASSFDSPYEQYF. Variable domain in full (rest from reference TRBV11-2 and TRBJ2-7): EAGVAQSPRYKIIEKRQSVAFWCNPISGHATLYWYQQILGQGPKLLIQFQNNGVVDDSQLPKDRFSAERLKGVDSTLKIQPAKLEDSAVYLCASSFDSPYEQYFGPGTRLTVT.